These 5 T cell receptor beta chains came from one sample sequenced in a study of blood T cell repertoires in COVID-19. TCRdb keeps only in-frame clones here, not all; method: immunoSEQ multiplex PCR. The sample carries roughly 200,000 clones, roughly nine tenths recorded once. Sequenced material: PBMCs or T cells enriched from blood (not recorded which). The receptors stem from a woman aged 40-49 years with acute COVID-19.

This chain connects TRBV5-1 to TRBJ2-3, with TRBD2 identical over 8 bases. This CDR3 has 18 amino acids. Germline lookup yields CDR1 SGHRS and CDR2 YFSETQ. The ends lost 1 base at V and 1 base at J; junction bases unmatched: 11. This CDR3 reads CASSLPSLAGGRTDTQYF. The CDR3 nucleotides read TGCGCCAGCAGCTTGCCCAGTCTAGCGGGCGGACGCACAGATACGCAGTATTTT. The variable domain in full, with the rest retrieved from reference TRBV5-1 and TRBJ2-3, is KAGVTQTPRYLIKTRGQQVTLSCSPISGHRSVSWYQQTPGQGLQFLFEYFSETQRNKGNFPGRFSGRQFSNSRSEMNVSTLELGDSALYLCASSLPSLAGGRTDTQYFGPGTRLTVL.

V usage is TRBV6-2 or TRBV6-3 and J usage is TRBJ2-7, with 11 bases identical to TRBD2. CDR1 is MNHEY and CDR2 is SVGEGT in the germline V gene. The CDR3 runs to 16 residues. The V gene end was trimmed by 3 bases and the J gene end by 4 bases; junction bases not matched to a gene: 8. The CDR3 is CASSYALAGGAYEQYF. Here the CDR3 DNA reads TGTGCCAGCAGTTATGCGCTAGCGGGAGGAGCTTACGAGCAGTACTTC.

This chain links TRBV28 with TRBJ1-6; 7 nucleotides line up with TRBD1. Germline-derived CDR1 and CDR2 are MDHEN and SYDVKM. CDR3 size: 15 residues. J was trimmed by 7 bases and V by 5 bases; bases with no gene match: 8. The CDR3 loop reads CASSPSDRKNSPLHF. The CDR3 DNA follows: TGTGCCAGCAGTCCCTCGGACAGGAAGAATTCACCCCTCCACTTT.

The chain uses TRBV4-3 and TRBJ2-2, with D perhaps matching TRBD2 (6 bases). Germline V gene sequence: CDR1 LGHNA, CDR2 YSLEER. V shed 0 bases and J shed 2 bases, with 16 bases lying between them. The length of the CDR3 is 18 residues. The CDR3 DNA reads TGCGCCAGCAGCCAAGATCTTTCGGGGGTTACAAACACCGGGGAGCTGTTTTTT. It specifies CASSQDLSGVTNTGELFF.

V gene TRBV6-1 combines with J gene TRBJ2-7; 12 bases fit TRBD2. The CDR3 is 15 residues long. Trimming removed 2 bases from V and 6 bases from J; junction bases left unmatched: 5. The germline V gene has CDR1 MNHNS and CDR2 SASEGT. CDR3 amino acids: CASSELAGGPGEQYF. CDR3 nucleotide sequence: TGTGCCAGCAGTGAACTAGCGGGGGGGCCGGGCGAGCAGTACTTC.